The 6 T cell receptor beta chains in this list originate from one sample, sequenced in a study of OX40 agonist ivuxolimab in advanced cancers. Produced via immunoSEQ multiplex PCR; TCRdb's table is partial and in-frame only. The table lists 90,000 to 120,000 clones, approximately 90% of them singletons, with about 1.2% in the top ten. The source was CD4+ or CD8+ T cells sorted from blood, collected in a trial of the OX40 agonist ivuxolimab. Receptor source: an adult with an advanced solid tumor such as melanoma, head and neck, liver or kidney cancer.

The chain combines TRBV6-5 with TRBJ1-1; D call uncertain. Germline V gene lookup returns CDR1 MNHEY and CDR2 SVGAGI. The ends were cut back, 8 bases at V and 1 base at J, with 14 bases in the middle. The length of the CDR3 is 14 residues. CDR3 residues: CASSAVAPNTEAFF. The CDR3 bases are TGTGCCAGCTCTGCTGTTGCCCCGAACACTGAAGCTTTCTTT.

V usage is TRBV5-4 and J usage is TRBJ2-2; 11 bases align to TRBD2. This CDR3 spans 16 amino acids. The J segment lost 1 base and the V segment lost 4 bases, leaving 3 bases of the junction unmatched. Germline V gene sequence: CDR1 SGHNT, CDR2 YYREEE (reference sequence). This CDR3 reads CASSIGTSGNTGELFF. CDR3 DNA sequence: TGTGCCAGCAGCATCGGGACTAGCGGGAACACCGGGGAGCTGTTTTTT.

In this sample, this clone turned up a few times. An end of the junction differs from the germline gene, which may be a read error. J is TRBJ2-1 and V is TRBV7-7; no definite D call. This CDR3 has 13 amino acids. Germline V lookup: CDR1 SSHAT, CDR2 FNYEAQ (reference sequence). This chain's CDR3 is CASSLAHLGEQFF. DNA for the CDR3: TGTGCTAGCAGCTTAGCCCACCTCGGCGAGCAGTTCTTC.

The V gene is TRBV6-1, the J gene TRBJ2-5, with D perhaps TRBD1 (6 bases). This CDR3 has 14 residues. Trimming took off 7 bases at V and 3 bases at J, with 15 bases between the two ends. The germline V gene has CDR1 MNHNS and CDR2 SASEGT. The CDR3 DNA sequence: TGTGCCAGCAAGGGGGACGCCTTGAAAGAGACCCAGTACTTC. It codes for CASKGDALKETQYF.

The rearrangement links TRBV7-8 to TRBJ2-5, with TRBD2 identical over 11 bases. CDR1 and CDR2 from the germline V gene are SGHVS and FQNEAQ. V gave up 7 bases and J gave up 0 bases; unmatched junction bases: 10. This CDR3 is built from 17 residues. This chain's CDR3 is CASNRIVAGGNQETQYF. CDR3 DNA: TGTGCCAGCAACCGAATAGTAGCGGGAGGGAACCAAGAGACCCAGTACTTC.

The genes are TRBV9 and TRBJ2-1; tentative D call: TRBD1 (6 bases). Trimming stripped 4 bases from V and 5 bases from J, with 13 bases between. The length of the CDR3 is 14 residues. Germline V gene sequence: CDR1 SGDLS, CDR2 YYNGEE. CDR3 amino acids: CASSTTRTDNEQFF. Here the CDR3 DNA reads TGTGCCAGCAGCACAACTCGGACAGACAATGAGCAGTTCTTC.